This T cell receptor beta chain is from a study of blood T cells in healthy people across ages. A second roughly 7 to 12 cycle PCR used barcoded and J-beta primers. Individual samples furnished no less than 2.5 million CDR3-containing paired-end reads apiece. MiXCR, applied by TCRdb to the 5' RACE reads, yields one record per CDR3 protein. The sample includes roughly 730,000 distinct CDR3 sequences, roughly three fifths of them seen just once. V lost 7 bases, J lost 5 bases, and 17 bases lay in between. The CDR3 is 14 residues long. Sequencing input: blood. The rearrangement links TRBV12-3 or TRBV12-4 to TRBJ1-1; D might be TRBD1 (5 bases). The TCR comes from a man aged 35-49 years in good health. The CDR3 loop reads CASTPRGGGTEAFF. DNA for the CDR3: TGTGCCAGCACCCCGAGGGGCGGGGGAACTGAAGCTTTCTTT.